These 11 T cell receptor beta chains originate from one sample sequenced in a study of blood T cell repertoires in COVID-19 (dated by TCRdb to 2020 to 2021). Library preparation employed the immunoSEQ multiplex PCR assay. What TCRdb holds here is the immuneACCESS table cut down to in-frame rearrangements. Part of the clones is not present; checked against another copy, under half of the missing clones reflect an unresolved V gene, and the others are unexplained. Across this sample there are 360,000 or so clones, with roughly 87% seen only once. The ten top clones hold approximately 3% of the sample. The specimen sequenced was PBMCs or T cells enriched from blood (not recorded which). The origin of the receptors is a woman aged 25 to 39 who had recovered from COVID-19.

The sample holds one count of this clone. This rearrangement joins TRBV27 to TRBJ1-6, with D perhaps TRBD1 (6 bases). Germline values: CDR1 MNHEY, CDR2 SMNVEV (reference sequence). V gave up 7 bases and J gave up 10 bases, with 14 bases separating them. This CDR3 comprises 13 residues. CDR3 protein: CASTQGGSSPLHF. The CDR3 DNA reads TGTGCCAGCACGCAAGGGGGAAGCTCACCCCTCCACTTT.

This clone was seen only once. DNA of the CDR3: TGTGCCAGCAGTCTTCGGTATTTGGTCAATCAGCCCCAGCATTTT. It codes for CASSLRYLVNQPQHF. This chain links TRBV27 with TRBJ1-5; D is ambiguous. Germline CDR1 reads MNHEY; CDR2 reads SMNVEV (reference sequence). The germline V and J ends were trimmed by 5 bases and 3 bases, with 14 bases remaining between them. The length of the CDR3 is 15 residues.

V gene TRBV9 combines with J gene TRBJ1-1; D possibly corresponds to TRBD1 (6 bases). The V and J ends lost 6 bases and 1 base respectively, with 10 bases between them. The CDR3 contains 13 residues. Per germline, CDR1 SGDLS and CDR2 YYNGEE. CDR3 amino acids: CASTWTENTEAFF. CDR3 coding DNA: TGTGCCAGCACATGGACAGAGAACACTGAAGCTTTCTTT.

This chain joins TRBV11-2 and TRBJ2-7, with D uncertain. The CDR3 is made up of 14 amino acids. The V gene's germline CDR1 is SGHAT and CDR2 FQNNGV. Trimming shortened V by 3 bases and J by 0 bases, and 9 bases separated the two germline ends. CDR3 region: CASSLIRSSYEQYF. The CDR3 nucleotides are TGTGCCAGCAGCTTGATACGTAGCTCCTACGAGCAGTACTTC.

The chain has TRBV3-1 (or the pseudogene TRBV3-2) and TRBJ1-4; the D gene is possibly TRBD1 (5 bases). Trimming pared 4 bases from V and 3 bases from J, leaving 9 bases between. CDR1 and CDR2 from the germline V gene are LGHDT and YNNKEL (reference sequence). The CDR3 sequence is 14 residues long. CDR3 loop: CASSLAGANEKLFF. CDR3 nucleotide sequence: TGTGCCAGCAGCCTGGCGGGGGCTAATGAAAAACTGTTTTTT.

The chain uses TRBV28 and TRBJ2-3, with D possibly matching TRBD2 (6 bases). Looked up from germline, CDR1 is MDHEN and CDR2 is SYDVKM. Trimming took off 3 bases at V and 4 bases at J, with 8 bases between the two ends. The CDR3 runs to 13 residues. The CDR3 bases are TGTGCCAGCAGTTTTGGAGGGGCAGATACGCAGTATTTT. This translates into CASSFGGADTQYF.

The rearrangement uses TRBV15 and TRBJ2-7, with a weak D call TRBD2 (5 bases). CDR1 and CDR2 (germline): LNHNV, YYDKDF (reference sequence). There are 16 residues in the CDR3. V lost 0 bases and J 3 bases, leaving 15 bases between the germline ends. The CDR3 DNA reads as TGTGCCACCAGCAGAGATCTCGGTACGGGAAACTACGAGCAGTACTTC. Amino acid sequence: CATSRDLGTGNYEQYF.

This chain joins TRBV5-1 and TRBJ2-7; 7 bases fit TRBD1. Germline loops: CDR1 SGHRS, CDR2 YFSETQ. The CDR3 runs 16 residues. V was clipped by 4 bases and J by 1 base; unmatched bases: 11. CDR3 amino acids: CASSMPRQGESYEQYF. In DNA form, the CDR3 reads TGCGCCAGCAGCATGCCGCGACAGGGTGAGTCCTACGAGCAGTACTTC. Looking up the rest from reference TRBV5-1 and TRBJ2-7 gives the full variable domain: KAGVTQTPRYLIKTRGQQVTLSCSPISGHRSVSWYQQTPGQGLQFLFEYFSETQRNKGNFPGRFSGRQFSNSRSEMNVSTLELGDSALYLCASSMPRQGESYEQYFGPGTRLTVT.

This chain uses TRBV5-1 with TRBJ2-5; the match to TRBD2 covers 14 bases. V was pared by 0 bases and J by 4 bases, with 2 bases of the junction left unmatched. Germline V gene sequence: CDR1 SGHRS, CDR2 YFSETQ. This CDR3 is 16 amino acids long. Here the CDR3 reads CASSLGLAGGRETQYF. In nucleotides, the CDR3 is TGCGCCAGCAGCTTGGGACTAGCGGGAGGGAGAGAGACCCAGTACTTC.

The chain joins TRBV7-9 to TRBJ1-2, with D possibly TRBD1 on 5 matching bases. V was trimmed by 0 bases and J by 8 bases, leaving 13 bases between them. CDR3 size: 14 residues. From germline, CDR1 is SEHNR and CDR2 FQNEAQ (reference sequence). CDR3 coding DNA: TGTGCCAGCAGCTTAGCAGGGGCGTTAGGAGGCTACACCTTC. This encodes CASSLAGALGGYTF.

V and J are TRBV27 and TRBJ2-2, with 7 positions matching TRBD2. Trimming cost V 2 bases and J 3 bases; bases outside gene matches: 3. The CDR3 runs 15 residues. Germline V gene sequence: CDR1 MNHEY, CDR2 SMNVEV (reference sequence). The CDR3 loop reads CASSLRGEYTGELFF. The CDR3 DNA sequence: TGTGCCAGCAGTTTACGGGGGGAATACACCGGGGAGCTGTTTTTT.